The present T cell receptor beta chain was sequenced within a study of human T cells and chemical hapten exposure. Across the whole study: The patients, most of them female, presented with alopecia areata, totalis or universalis. Small pooled library volume differences chiefly drove per-sample TCR yield variation. Study-wide results and limits: Donors' alopecia may make their immune response differ from healthy people's.

TCRdb re-called the RACE reads with MiXCR, one entry per CDR3 protein. The sample records roughly 110,000 distinct CDR3 sequences, approximately 12% being singletons. V lost 6 bases, J lost 4 bases, and 18 bases lay in between. Germline-derived CDR1 and CDR2 are MNHEY and SVGEGT. The CDR3 is 16 amino acids. Sample time point: pre-sensitization, week 0. Documented treatment: therapeutic diphenylcyclopropenone sensitization with weekly scalp DPC. The study drew its donors from alopecia patients who were 18 to 70 years old and suitable for DPC. Many counts were recorded for this clonotype. Its antigen is currently unknown.

The sequence derives from a woman aged 45 to 65 with alopecia areata. Some clones in this sample may be carry-over from other donors' samples. The sequences come from whole blood, collected in connection with sensitization to the hapten diphenylcyclopropenone (DPC). The chain recombines TRBV6-2 or TRBV6-3 with TRBJ2-2, with D perhaps matching TRBD1 (6 bases). The CDR3 sequence: CASRPAAETGTGELFF. The DNA of the CDR3 is TGTGCCAGCAGACCAGCGGCCGAGACAGGCACCGGGGAGCTGTTTTTT.